The rows below give T cell receptor beta chains drawn from one sample of a study of blood T cell repertoires in COVID-19. Sequencing used immunoSEQ multiplex PCR; TCRdb keeps in-frame clones, though not all of them. The repertoire holds over 50,000 clones, with around 92% as singletons. The sample consisted of peripheral blood. The receptors were gathered from a man aged 45-65 years with active COVID-19. Each CDR3 is given without its conserved first and last residue. D genes are given only for firm matches.

V: TRBV5-1
D: TRBD2
J: TRBJ2-7
CDR3: ASSLRSGGASYEQY

V: TRBV6-2/TRBV6-3
D: NA
J: TRBJ2-5
CDR3: ASSYLLAEQETQY

V: TRBV4-2
D: NA
J: TRBJ2-1
CDR3: ASSAHYGDYNEQF

V: TRBV5-1
D: NA
J: TRBJ2-7
CDR3: ASSLVVGVVYEQY

V: TRBV6-6
D: NA
J: TRBJ2-7
CDR3: ASSSSAGVSYEQY

V: TRBV7-8
D: NA
J: TRBJ1-1
CDR3: ASRPTANTEAF

V: TRBV24-1
D: NA
J: TRBJ2-1
CDR3: ATSVPGSVYNEQF

V: TRBV27
D: NA
J: TRBJ2-7
CDR3: ASSGVANYEQY

V: TRBV30
D: NA
J: TRBJ1-6
CDR3: AWGRSNSPLH

V: TRBV28
D: NA
J: TRBJ1-5
CDR3: ASSFTGTELSWSNQPQH

V: TRBV5-1
D: NA
J: TRBJ2-7
CDR3: ASSLEQPRVHEQY

V: TRBV6-2/TRBV6-3
D: NA
J: TRBJ2-2
CDR3: ASSLVVGELF

V: TRBV19
D: NA
J: TRBJ1-6
CDR3: ASSIRQARNNSPLH